Below, 10 T cell receptor beta chains from the same sample are listed, as sequenced in a study of T-cell reconstitution after alpha-beta-depleted transplantation in children. During its preparation, the TCRbeta library received unique molecular identifiers. TCRdb passed the PCR reads through MiXCR, listing each CDR3 protein once. This sample has 700,000 to 850,000 distinct CDR3 sequences, with roughly 16% found just once. The sample was PBMCs, mostly from graft donor cells, taken 360 days after TCRalphabeta/CD19-depleted stem cell transplant. The source is a male patient younger than 18 who had a stem cell transplant for acute lymphoblastic leukemia, so the T cells may come from the graft donor.

The sample holds many counts of this clonotype. The chain couples TRBV15 to TRBJ2-4, with D unresolved. The CDR3 is 13 residues long. Germline lookup yields CDR1 LNHNV and CDR2 YYDKDF (reference sequence). Trimming took off 0 bases at V and 9 bases at J, with 9 bases between the two ends. Here the CDR3 reads CATSRDLEAIQYF. The CDR3 nucleotides read TGTGCCACCAGCAGAGATCTTGAGGCCATTCAGTACTTC.

Points on this clonotype: Its ends do not fully match the called genes, so a read error is possible. This chain joins TRBV4-1 and TRBJ2-2; TRBD2 matches at 14 bases. The CDR3 contains 16 residues. Germline V CDR1 and CDR2: MGHRA, YSYEKL. The DNA for the CDR3 is TGCGCCATCAGCCAAGGGACTAGCGGGAGTAAACGGGAGCTGTTTTTT. Amino acid sequence: CAISQGTSGSKRELFF.

This clonotype has only a few counts. The V gene is TRBV6-1, the J gene TRBJ2-5; tentatively, D is TRBD1 (6 bases). Germline V gene sequence: CDR1 MNHNS, CDR2 SASEGT. V lost 6 bases and J lost 3, with 17 bases in between. The CDR3 has 15 residues. CDR3 residues: CASSNDRTGEETQYF. The CDR3 coding sequence is TGTGCCAGCAGCAATGACAGGACCGGGGAAGAGACCCAGTACTTC.

The chain uses TRBV20-1 and TRBJ1-2; possible D gene TRBD1, 5 bases. The CDR3 has 14 residues. V lost 6 bases and J lost 2, with 16 bases in between. The germline gives CDR1 DFQATT, CDR2 SNEGSKA (reference sequence). This CDR3 is CSAARDLDNYGYTF. The CDR3 DNA follows: TGCAGTGCCGCCCGGGACCTAGACAACTATGGCTACACCTTC.

This clonotype was picked up a small number of times. The V gene is TRBV9, the J gene TRBJ2-5; 10 positions agree with TRBD1. The J segment lost 5 bases and the V segment lost 4 bases, leaving 14 bases of the junction unmatched. The CDR3 spans 17 residues. The V gene's germline CDR1 is SGDLS and CDR2 YYNGEE. The CDR3 DNA is TGTGCCAGCAGCCTGCCGGGACAGGGGATAAGTGGGGAGACCCAGTACTTC. Translated: CASSLPGQGISGETQYF.

This clonotype turned up a few times. This chain connects TRBV27 to TRBJ2-6; possible D gene TRBD1, 6 bases. V dropped 7 bases and J dropped 3 bases, with 16 bases sitting between them. The CDR3 length is 16 residues. Germline V lookup: CDR1 MNHEY, CDR2 SMNVEV (reference sequence). The DNA of the CDR3 is TGTGCCAGCAACCCGAGGGGGAACATTGGGGCCAACGTCCTGACTTTC. Encoded protein: CASNPRGNIGANVLTF.

The chain joins TRBV5-5 to TRBJ2-1; 8 nucleotides agree with TRBD2. From germline, CDR1 is SGHKS and CDR2 YYEKEE (reference sequence). Unmatched junction bases numbered 15, after V lost 4 bases and J lost 6 bases. The CDR3 contains 17 residues. CDR3 amino acids: CASSRSGQAGVSNEQFF. The CDR3, as DNA: TGTGCCAGCAGCCGATCAGGACAAGCGGGAGTCAGCAATGAGCAGTTCTTC.

This clonotype turned up a few times. The chain has TRBV5-1 and TRBJ2-1; TRBD2 agrees at 7 bases. CDR1 is SGHRS, CDR2 YFSETQ, per germline. J was trimmed by 0 bases and V by 5 bases; bases with no gene match: 17. CDR3 length: 19 residues. Written as DNA, the CDR3 is TGCGCCAGCAGTATCCTGGAGCGGGGCTCCTTAAGCTCCTACAATGAGCAGTTCTTC. It specifies CASSILERGSLSSYNEQFF.

The chain carries TRBV3-1 and TRBJ1-5; D remains unclear. This CDR3 spans 16 amino acids. The germline CDR1 and CDR2 sequences are LGHDT and YNNKEL (reference sequence). V was trimmed by 2 bases and J by 0 bases, leaving 11 bases between them. CDR3 loop: CASSQYSVPSNQPQHF. CDR3 coding DNA: TGTGCCAGCAGCCAATACTCGGTCCCTAGCAATCAGCCCCAGCATTTT.

This clonotype was found a few times. The chain combines TRBV2 with TRBJ2-4; the D is unclear. This CDR3 has 14 amino acids. CDR1 SNHLY and CDR2 FYNNEI come from the germline V gene. V was shortened by 1 base and J by 8 bases, with 12 bases between the two germline ends. Written as DNA, the CDR3 is TGTGCCAGCAGTGAAGGACGCCCTCGGGACATTCAGTACTTC. Its translation: CASSEGRPRDIQYF.